This T cell receptor beta chain was sequenced for a study of neurological immune-mediated disorders. In TCRdb, the 5' RACE reads were re-called with MiXCR into one record per CDR3 protein. Of around 53,000 distinct CDR3 sequences in the sample, 7% to 10% were seen once. Time point denoted: longitudinal time-point 3. For the unsorted libraries, 2 million PBMCs stored at -80 C served as input. Broader study findings: Subjects shared no identical expanded-clone CDR3 amino acid sequences, suggesting private TCR-beta repertoires in all groups. HTLV-1-associated myelopathy had the most TCR clonal expansion, and multiple sclerosis had the least, less than healthy controls.

This CDR3 has 13 amino acids. V lost 0 bases and J lost 12, with 15 bases in between. Germline CDR1 and CDR2: SGHKS and YYEKEE (reference sequence). This clonotype was observed at least ten times. Antigen unknown. Sequencing was carried out using PBMCs. The receptor comes from a woman aged 40-49 years in good health. The rearrangement joins TRBV5-5 to TRBJ1-2; D gene ambiguous. The CDR3 spells CASSLDAGDIDTF. DNA for the CDR3: TGTGCCAGCAGCTTGGATGCAGGTGATATCGACACCTTC.